This is a list of T cell receptor beta chains from one sample in a study of cytomegalovirus exposure and HLA in healthy donors. Sequencing was performed with immunoSEQ multiplex PCR; in TCRdb, only in-frame clones are kept and a portion is missing. Of 200,000 or so clones in the sample, less than 90% were seen once. The sample was PBMCs. The receptors were sampled from a girl under three years old in good health and CMV-seronegative. CDR3s include the opening cysteine and the closing phenylalanine or tryptophan. D genes are given only for firm matches. Clone size is given for some rows only: seen once, a few or many times, or a class if the clone is expanded.

>TRBD2|16|TRBJ2-4|TRBV9|NA
TGTGCCAGCAGCCCAACTAGCGGGGGAGCCAAAAACATTCAGTACTTC
CASSPTSGGAKNIQYF
>TRBD1|16|TRBJ1-1|TRBV15|NA
TGTGCCACCAGCAGAGAGAGGGGACAGGGTCTGACTGAAGCTTTCTTT
CATSRERGQGLTEAFF
>NA|11|TRBJ1-1|TRBV7-9|NA
TGTGCCAGCAGGGGGGGGGAAGATGCTTTCTTT
CASRGGEDAFF
>NA|15|TRBJ1-1|TRBV7-3|once
TGTGCCAGCAGCGTAAGGGGCGGGGGCACCACTGAAGCTTTCTTT
CASSVRGGGTTEAFF
>NA|13|TRBJ2-1|TRBV10-2|once
TGCGCCAGCAGGGACTACACAATGACCCCCGACCTCTTC
CASRDYTMTPDLF
>TRBD2|17|TRBJ2-1|TRBV4-1|NA
TGCGCCAGCAGCCATGAACCGGGACTAGCAGCCTACAATGAGCAGTTCTTC
CASSHEPGLAAYNEQFF
>NA|14|TRBJ1-6|TRBV5-8|NA
TGTGCCAGCAGCTTAGGGGTTTATAATTCACCCCTCCACTTT
CASSLGVYNSPLHF
>NA|14|TRBJ2-7|TRBV2|NA
TGTGCCAGCATGTACAGGTGGTTGTACTACGAGCAGTACTTC
CASMYRWLYYEQYF
>NA|15|TRBJ1-2|TRBV5-1|NA
TGCGCCAGCAGCTTGTATGAGGAACCTAACTATGGCTACACCTTC
CASSLYEEPNYGYTF
>NA|15|TRBJ2-1|TRBV27|NA
TGTGCCAGCAGACCACAGGCGAACTACTACAATGAGCAGTTCTTC
CASRPQANYYNEQFF
>NA|14|TRBJ1-1|TRBV6-5|NA
TGTGCCAGCAGTTATCGGACAAGGGGCACTGAAGCTTTCTTT
CASSYRTRGTEAFF
>NA|11|TRBJ1-4|TRBV6-1|once
TGTGCCAGCACGGTCAGGGGAGAACTGTTTTTT
CASTVRGELFF
>NA|13|TRBJ1-5|TRBV19|few
TGTGCCAGTAAAGTGGCCAGGGGACAGCCCCAGCATTTT
CASKVARGQPQHF
>NA|13|TRBJ1-1|TRBV30|NA
TGTGCCTGGAGGCGGGGTGTAGACACTGAAGCTTTCTTT
CAWRRGVDTEAFF
>NA|16|TRBJ2-1|TRBV5-1|NA
TGCGCCAGCAGCTTGTATCGCGGGGGCAATTACAATGAGCAGTTCTTC
CASSLYRGGNYNEQFF
>TRBD1|14|TRBJ1-3|TRBV7-9|NA
TGTTCCAGCAGCCGCCGGACAGGGGGAAACACCATATATTTT
CSSSRRTGGNTIYF
>NA|14|TRBJ1-5|TRBV30|NA
TGTGCCTGGAGTGTACCAGTGAGCAATCAGCCCCAGCATTTT
CAWSVPVSNQPQHF
>TRBD1|19|TRBJ2-7|TRBV19|NA
TGTGCCAGTAGTACGCAATTGACAGGGAGCTACGAGGATGGGTACGAGCAGTACTTC
CASSTQLTGSYEDGYEQYF
>NA|15|TRBJ1-2|TRBV9|NA
TGTGCCAGCAGCGTAGATGGGGGGAGCGACTATGGCTACACCTTC
CASSVDGGSDYGYTF
>TRBD2|14|TRBJ2-2|TRBV29-1|NA
TGCAGCGCTAAACTAGCGGGAGGAATCGGGGAGCTGTTTTTT
CSAKLAGGIGELFF
>NA|17|TRBJ1-1|TRBV12-2|NA
TGTGCAAGTCGCCTGGCGGGACAGACGATAATGAACACTGAAGCTTTCTTT
CASRLAGQTIMNTEAFF
>NA|12|TRBJ2-3|TRBV7-3|NA
TGTGCCAGCAGCCCGAACTCAGATACGCAGTATTTT
CASSPNSDTQYF
>NA|15|TRBJ2-3|TRBV7-9|NA
TGTTCCAGCAGCCGAACGGGACAACCAACAGATACGCAGTATTTT
CSSSRTGQPTDTQYF
>NA|15|TRBJ1-2|TRBV2|NA
TGTGCCAGCAGTGAAGTATCAGGGTTCGGCTATGGCTACACCTTC
CASSEVSGFGYGYTF
>NA|14|TRBJ1-1|TRBV5-1|NA
TGCGCCAGCAGCTTGTCCGGGGGGCCGGTCGGGGCTTTCTTT
CASSLSGGPVGAFF
>TRBD1|16|TRBJ2-5|TRBV4-2|NA
TGTGCCAGCAGCCAGGTTAGGGGACAGGGGATTGAGACCCAGTACTTC
CASSQVRGQGIETQYF
>NA|14|TRBJ1-1|TRBV19|NA
TGTGCCAGTAGTATAACAGTTCTGAACACTGAAGCTTTCTTT
CASSITVLNTEAFF
>TRBD1|15|TRBJ1-4|TRBV7-2|NA
TGTGCCAGCAGCATACAACAGGGGGTGGGCGAAAAACTGTTTTTT
CASSIQQGVGEKLFF
>TRBD2|18|TRBJ2-3|TRBV4-1|NA
TGCGCCAGCAGCCAAGACCGCCGGGCTAGCGGGGGTACAGATACGCAGTATTTT
CASSQDRRASGGTDTQYF
>NA|14|TRBJ1-4|TRBV5-1|NA
TGCGCCAGCAGCTTGGTGTCTCCCAATGAAAAACTGTTTTTT
CASSLVSPNEKLFF
>TRBD2|14|TRBJ2-5|TRBV7-7|NA
TGTGCCAGCAGCTTGGGACTAGCGGGAGAGACCCAGTACTTC
CASSLGLAGETQYF
>TRBD2|14|TRBJ2-5|TRBV9|NA
TGTGCCAGCAGCGTTGGCGGGGGGGCGGAGACCCAGTACTTC
CASSVGGGAETQYF
>TRBD2|17|TRBJ2-7|TRBV27|NA
TGTGCCAGCAGTTTGGGGCTAGCGGGAGGGCCTGGCTACGAGCAGTACTTC
CASSLGLAGGPGYEQYF
>TRBD2|15|TRBJ2-1|TRBV19|NA
TGTGCCAGTAGTATACGGGGGGGCGGGAACAATGAGCAGTTCTTC
CASSIRGGGNNEQFF
>TRBD2|14|TRBJ2-5|TRBV11-3|NA
TGTGCCAGCAGCTTGGGGACTAGCGGAGAGACCCAGTACTTC
CASSLGTSGETQYF
>NA|15|TRBJ2-5|TRBV6-5|NA
TGTGCCAGCAGTTACTTTCGCGGCTACCAAGAGACCCAGTACTTC
CASSYFRGYQETQYF
>NA|16|TRBJ2-5|TRBV5-1|NA
TGCGCCAGCAGCTTGGTCTCGGGAAGACGCGAGGAGACCCAGTACTTC
CASSLVSGRREETQYF